These 16 T cell receptor beta chains came from one sample sequenced in a study of cytomegalovirus exposure and HLA in healthy donors. The PCR ran on 60 Vbeta and 13 Jbeta primers. Data came from immunoSEQ multiplex PCR; TCRdb stores just in-frame clones and leaves some out. The sample has some 150,000 clones, around four fifths seen once. The material sequenced was PBMCs. The receptors here all came from a woman aged 18-29 years in good health and CMV-seronegative.

The chain couples TRBV9 to TRBJ1-2; the D is unclear. With 0 bases removed from V and 4 bases from J, the gap between germline ends came to 7 bases. CDR3 size: 13 residues. The germline CDR1 and CDR2 sequences are SGDLS and YYNGEE. This chain's CDR3 is CASSVDYSYGYTF. CDR3 nucleotide sequence: TGTGCCAGCAGCGTAGATTACAGCTATGGCTACACCTTC. Complete variable domain (other parts from reference TRBV9 and TRBJ1-2): DSGVTQTPKHLITATGQRVTLRCSPRSGDLSVYWYQQSLDQGLQFLIQYYNGEERAKGNILERFSAQQFPDLHSELNLSSLELGDSALYFCASSVDYSYGYTFGSGTRLTVV.

CDR3 protein: CAWSGTGYEKLFF. Written as DNA, the CDR3 is TGTGCCTGGAGTGGGACAGGGTATGAAAAACTGTTTTTT. This chain connects TRBV30 to TRBJ1-4, with 8 nucleotides matching TRBD1. CDR1 and CDR2 (germline): GTSNPN, SVGIG (reference sequence). The trim removed 1 base at V and 6 bases at J, leaving 1 base unmatched. The CDR3 covers 13 residues.

This chain links TRBV18 with TRBJ1-4; 9 positions match TRBD1. Losses at the gene ends were 3 bases for V and 8 bases for J; bases not matched to a gene: 4. Germline V lookup: CDR1 KGHSH, CDR2 LQKENI. The CDR3 spans 14 residues. The CDR3 bases are TGTGCCAGCTCACCCGGGACAGGGACAGAAAAACTGTTTTTT. Its protein is CASSPGTGTEKLFF.

The V gene is TRBV6-1, the J gene TRBJ2-2; TRBD1 is a possible D gene (6 bases). The germline V and J ends were trimmed by 6 bases and 5 bases, with 10 bases remaining between them. Germline V gene data show CDR1 as MNHNS and CDR2 as SASEGT. The CDR3 runs to 13 residues. In nucleotides, the CDR3 is TGTGCCAGCAGGCCCGGACAGACCGGGGAGCTGTTTTTT. It codes for CASRPGQTGELFF.

The J gene is TRBJ1-4, the V gene TRBV4-1; D is unclear. Trimming took 0 bases from V and 0 from J, leaving 14 bases between them. The germline CDR1 and CDR2 sequences are MGHRA and YSYEKL. The CDR3 spans 18 residues. CDR3 nucleotide sequence: TGCGCCAGCAGCCAAGACCGGTCCTCCGGTACAACTAATGAAAAACTGTTTTTT. This sequence encodes CASSQDRSSGTTNEKLFF.

This rearrangement joins TRBV13 to TRBJ2-7; 10 nucleotides agree with TRBD1. The CDR3 is 19 residues long. CDR1 and CDR2 (germline): PRHDT, FYEKMQ (reference sequence). V lost 4 bases and J lost 2; bases outside the gene matches: 17. The CDR3 nucleotides read TGTGCCAGCAGCTCCCACTCTTCCTCCGGGACAGGGGAAACCTACGAGCAGTACTTC. Protein: CASSSHSSSGTGETYEQYF.

This chain joins TRBV13 and TRBJ1-1; perhaps TRBD1 as D (6 bases). The CDR3 is 14 amino acids. From germline, CDR1 is PRHDT and CDR2 FYEKMQ (reference sequence). The V end lost 5 bases, the J end lost 4 bases, and 14 bases lay between the germline ends. The CDR3 DNA sequence: TGTGCCAGCAGCGGAGGGGGGGGAGTCACTGAAGCTTTCTTT. This gives the protein CASSGGGGVTEAFF. Complete variable domain (other parts from reference TRBV13 and TRBJ1-1): AAGVIQSPRHLIKEKRETATLKCYPIPRHDTVYWYQQGPGQDPQFLISFYEKMQSDKGSIPDRFSAQQFSDYHSELNMSSLELGDSALYFCASSGGGGVTEAFFGQGTRLTVV.

This chain uses TRBV14 with TRBJ2-3; a weak D match, TRBD2 (5 bases). CDR3 length: 17 amino acids. CDR1 and CDR2 (germline): SGHDN, FVKESK. The germline V and J ends were trimmed by 1 base and 4 bases, with 18 bases remaining between them. CDR3 sequence: CASSQARIGIWADTQYF. The CDR3 DNA reads TGTGCCAGCAGCCAAGCAAGAATCGGGATCTGGGCAGATACGCAGTATTTT.

The V and J genes are TRBV30 and TRBJ2-3, with a tentative D call TRBD1 (6 bases). The germline gives CDR1 GTSNPN, CDR2 SVGIG (reference sequence). Trimming left V 5 bases short and J 3 bases short, with 9 bases between. The CDR3 length is 12 residues. The CDR3 DNA is TGTGCCTGGCGAAGGGGGACAGATACGCAGTATTTT. Its translation: CAWRRGTDTQYF.

This chain connects TRBV27 to TRBJ2-7; 10 bases agree with TRBD2. This CDR3 has 15 amino acids. Germline CDR1 MNHEY, CDR2 SMNVEV (reference sequence). V was clipped by 6 bases and J by 4 bases; unmatched bases: 9. CDR3 DNA sequence: TGTGCCAGCAGACTAAACCCTAGCGGGGGTTACGAGCAGTACTTC. It yields the protein CASRLNPSGGYEQYF.

This rearrangement joins TRBV5-1 to TRBJ2-5; tentative D call: TRBD2 (5 bases). The CDR3 consists of 14 residues. V was pared by 7 bases and J by 4 bases, with 17 bases between. Germline V gene sequence: CDR1 SGHRS, CDR2 YFSETQ. The DNA for the CDR3 is TGCGCCAGCCGGGGAACCGGGCCAACAGAGACCCAGTACTTC. It encodes CASRGTGPTETQYF.

The chain couples TRBV29-1 to TRBJ1-1; D is perhaps TRBD1 (5 bases). The CDR3 loop spans 12 amino acids. Trimming cost V 7 bases and J 1 base, with 10 bases left between them. The germline gives CDR1 SQVTM, CDR2 ANQGSEA. CDR3 DNA sequence: TGCAGCGGGCGACAGCGGAACACTGAAGCTTTCTTT. It yields the protein CSGRQRNTEAFF.

The rearrangement uses TRBV5-5 and TRBJ2-5, with 7 positions matching TRBD1. V was clipped by 6 bases and J by 5 bases; unmatched bases: 7. CDR3 length: 13 amino acids. CDR1 and CDR2 from the germline V gene are SGHKS and YYEKEE (reference sequence). CDR3 in amino acids: CASMSTGIETQYF. The CDR3 nucleotides read TGTGCCAGCATGTCGACAGGGATCGAGACCCAGTACTTC.

CDR3 coding DNA: TGTGCCAGCAGCTTAGACCTAAACTATGGCTACACCTTC. Residues: CASSLDLNYGYTF. J is TRBJ1-2 and V is TRBV11-2; D is unclear. Trimming removed 0 bases from V and 2 bases from J, with 4 bases in between. CDR1 is SGHAT and CDR2 is FQNNGV in the germline V gene. The CDR3 loop spans 13 amino acids.

This clone was detected only once. CDR3 region: CASSDLGEGSYEQYF. The CDR3, as DNA: TGCGCCAGCAGTGACCTAGGGGAGGGGTCCTACGAGCAGTACTTC. The rearrangement uses TRBV10-1 and TRBJ2-7; 7 nucleotides agree with TRBD2. Trimming removed 3 bases from V and 1 base from J; junction bases left unmatched: 6. The CDR3 covers 15 residues. The germline gives CDR1 WNHNN, CDR2 SYGVQD (reference sequence).

This clone was recorded a few times. The chain has TRBV10-1 and TRBJ2-1; 9 nucleotides line up with TRBD1. The CDR3 has 15 residues. J lost 4 bases, V lost 5 bases, and 6 bases had no gene match. Germline V lookup: CDR1 WNHNN, CDR2 SYGVQD (reference sequence). The CDR3 loop reads CASSSPGQGYNEQFF. The CDR3 nucleotides read TGCGCCAGCAGTAGTCCGGGACAGGGATACAATGAGCAGTTCTTC.